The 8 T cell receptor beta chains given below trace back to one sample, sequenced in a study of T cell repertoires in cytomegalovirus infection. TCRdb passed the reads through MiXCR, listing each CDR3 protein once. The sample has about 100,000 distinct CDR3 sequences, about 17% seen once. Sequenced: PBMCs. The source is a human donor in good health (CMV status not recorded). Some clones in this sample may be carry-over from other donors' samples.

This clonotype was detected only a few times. The CDR3 bases are TGTGCCAGCAGCGCCGGACTAGCGGGGGGGACTTACCAAGAGACCCAGTACTTC. Its translation is CASSAGLAGGTYQETQYF. The chain combines TRBV11-3 with TRBJ2-5; 15 bases match TRBD2. The junction had 7 bases not matched to a gene; V was cut back by 5 bases and J by 0 bases. The germline gives CDR1 SGHNT, CDR2 YENEEA. This CDR3 comprises 18 residues.

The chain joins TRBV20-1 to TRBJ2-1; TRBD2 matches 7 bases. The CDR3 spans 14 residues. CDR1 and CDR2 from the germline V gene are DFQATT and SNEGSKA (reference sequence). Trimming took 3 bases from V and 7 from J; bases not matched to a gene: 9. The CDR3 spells CSASWRGNRNEQFF. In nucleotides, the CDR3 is TGCAGTGCTAGCTGGCGGGGGAATCGGAATGAGCAGTTCTTC.

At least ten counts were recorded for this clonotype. The CDR3: CASSPGGWRTDTQYF. The CDR3 DNA reads TGTGCCAGCAGCCCCGGGGGTTGGCGCACAGATACGCAGTATTTT. The genes are TRBV7-2 and TRBJ2-3; D perhaps matches TRBD2 (6 bases). This CDR3 comprises 15 residues. Trimming removed 5 bases from V and 1 base from J, with 13 bases in between. Germline CDR1 and CDR2: SGHTA and FQGNSA.

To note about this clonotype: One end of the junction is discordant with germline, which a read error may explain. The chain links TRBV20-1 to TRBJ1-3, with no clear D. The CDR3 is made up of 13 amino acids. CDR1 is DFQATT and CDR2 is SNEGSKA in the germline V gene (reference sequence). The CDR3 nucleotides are TGCAGTGCTAGAGTCGGTGTTGGAACCACCATATATTTT. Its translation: CSARVGVGTTIYF.

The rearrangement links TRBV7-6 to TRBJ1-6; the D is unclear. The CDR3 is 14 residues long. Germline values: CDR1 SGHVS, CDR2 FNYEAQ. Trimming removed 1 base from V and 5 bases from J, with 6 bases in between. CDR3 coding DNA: TGTGCCAGCAGCTTAGAGGGTGATAATTCACCCCTCCACTTT. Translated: CASSLEGDNSPLHF.

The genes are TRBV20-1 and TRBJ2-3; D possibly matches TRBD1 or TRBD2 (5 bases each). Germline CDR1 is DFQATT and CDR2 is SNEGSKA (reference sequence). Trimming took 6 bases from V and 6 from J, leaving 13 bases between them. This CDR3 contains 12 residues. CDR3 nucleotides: TGCAGTGCCATGGGGGTTGCGGATACGCAGTATTTT. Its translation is CSAMGVADTQYF.

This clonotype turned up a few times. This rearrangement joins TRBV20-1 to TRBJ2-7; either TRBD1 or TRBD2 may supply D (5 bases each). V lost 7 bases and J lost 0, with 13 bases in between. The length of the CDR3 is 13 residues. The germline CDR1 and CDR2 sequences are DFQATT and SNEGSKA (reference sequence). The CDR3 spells CSVGHGVSYEQYF. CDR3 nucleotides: TGCAGTGTGGGGCACGGGGTCTCCTACGAGCAGTACTTC.

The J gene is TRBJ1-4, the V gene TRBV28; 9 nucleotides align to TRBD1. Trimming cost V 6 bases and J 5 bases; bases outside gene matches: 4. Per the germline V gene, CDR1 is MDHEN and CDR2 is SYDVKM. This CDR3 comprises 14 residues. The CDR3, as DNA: TGTGCCAGCAGGAGACAGGGGGACAATGAAAAACTGTTTTTT. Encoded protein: CASRRQGDNEKLFF. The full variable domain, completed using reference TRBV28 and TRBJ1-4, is DVKVTQSSRYLVKRTGEKVFLECVQDMDHENMFWYRQDPGLGLRLIYFSYDVKMKEKGDIPEGYSVSREKKERFSLILESASTNQTSMYLCASRRQGDNEKLFFGSGTQLSVL.